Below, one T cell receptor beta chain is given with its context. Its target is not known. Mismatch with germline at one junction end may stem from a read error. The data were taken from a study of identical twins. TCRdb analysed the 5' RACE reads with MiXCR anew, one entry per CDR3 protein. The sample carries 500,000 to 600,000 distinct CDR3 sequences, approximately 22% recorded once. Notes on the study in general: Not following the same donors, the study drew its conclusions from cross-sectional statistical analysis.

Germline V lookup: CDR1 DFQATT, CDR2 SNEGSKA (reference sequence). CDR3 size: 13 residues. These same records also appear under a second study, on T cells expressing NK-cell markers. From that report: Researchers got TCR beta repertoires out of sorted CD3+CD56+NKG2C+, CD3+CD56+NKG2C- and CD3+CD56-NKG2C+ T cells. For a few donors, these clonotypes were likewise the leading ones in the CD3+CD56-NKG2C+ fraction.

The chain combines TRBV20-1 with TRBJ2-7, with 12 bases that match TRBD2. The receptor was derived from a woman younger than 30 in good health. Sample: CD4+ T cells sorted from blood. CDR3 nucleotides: TGCAGTCCTAGCGGGAGGGACTCCTACGAGCAGTACTTC. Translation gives CSPSGRDSYEQYF.